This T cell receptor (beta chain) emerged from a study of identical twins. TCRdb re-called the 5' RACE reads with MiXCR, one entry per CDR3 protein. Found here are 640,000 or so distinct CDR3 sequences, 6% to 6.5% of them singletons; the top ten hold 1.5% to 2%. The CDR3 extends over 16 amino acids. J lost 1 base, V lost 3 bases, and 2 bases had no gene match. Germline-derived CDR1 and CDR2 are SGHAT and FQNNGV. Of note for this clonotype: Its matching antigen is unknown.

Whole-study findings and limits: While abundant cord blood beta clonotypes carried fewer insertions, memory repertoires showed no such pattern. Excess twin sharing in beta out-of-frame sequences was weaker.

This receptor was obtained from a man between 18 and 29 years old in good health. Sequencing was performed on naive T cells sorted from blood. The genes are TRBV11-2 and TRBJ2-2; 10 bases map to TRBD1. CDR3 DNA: TGTGCCAGCAGCTTCGGACAGGGGGGGAACACCGGGGAGCTGTTTTTT. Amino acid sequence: CASSFGQGGNTGELFF.